The clone carrying this T cell receptor (beta chain) has more than one count but fewer than ten. The CDR3 consists of 15 residues. Germline V gene lookup returns CDR1 SGHRS and CDR2 YFSETQ. V was shortened by 5 bases and J by 0 bases, with 12 bases between the two germline ends. Researchers ran the PCR with 60 Vbeta and 13 Jbeta primers. The repertoire was sequenced with immunoSEQ multiplex PCR; TCRdb's copy has only in-frame clones and lacks some. The table includes more than 200,000 clones, just under 70% detected once. The sample comes from a study of cytomegalovirus exposure and HLA in healthy donors.

The material sequenced was PBMCs. The chain uses TRBV5-1 and TRBJ1-3, with D unclear. This clonotype was sampled from a man aged 40-49 years in good health and CMV-seropositive. Here the CDR3 reads CASRPTGSSGNTIYF. CDR3 DNA: TGCGCCAGCAGACCCACGGGGTCCTCTGGAAACACCATATATTTT.